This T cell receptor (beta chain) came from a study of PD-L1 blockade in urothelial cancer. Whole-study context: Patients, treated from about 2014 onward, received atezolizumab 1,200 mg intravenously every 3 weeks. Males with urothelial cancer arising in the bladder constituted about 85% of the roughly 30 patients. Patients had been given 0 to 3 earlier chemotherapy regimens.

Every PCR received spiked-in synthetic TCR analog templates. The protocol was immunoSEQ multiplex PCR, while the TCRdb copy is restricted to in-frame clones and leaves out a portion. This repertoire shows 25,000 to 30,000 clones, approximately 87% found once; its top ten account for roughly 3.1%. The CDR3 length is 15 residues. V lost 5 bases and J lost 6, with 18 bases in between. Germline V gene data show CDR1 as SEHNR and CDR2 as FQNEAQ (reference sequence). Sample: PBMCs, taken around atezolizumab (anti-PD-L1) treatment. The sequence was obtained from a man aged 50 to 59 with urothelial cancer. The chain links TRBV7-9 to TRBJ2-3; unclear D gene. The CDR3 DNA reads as TGTGCCAGCAGCCCTCGACCCCCCTTAGCCGATACGCAGTATTTT. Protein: CASSPRPPLADTQYF.